A selection of T cell receptor beta chains follows, all from one sample in a study of breast tumors, draining lymph nodes, adjacent tissues. TCRdb re-called the multiplex PCR reads with MiXCR, one entry per CDR3 protein. The sample carries over 100,000 distinct CDR3 sequences, about 20% recorded once. The specimen sequenced was axillary lymph node tissue. These receptors originate from a female donor with breast cancer. Some clones in this sample may be carry-over from other donors' samples. Both conserved end residues are part of each CDR3. The D gene is left open where the match is weak. Clone sizes are given selectively: once, few, many, or a class where the clone is expanded.

DNA	CDR3	size	D	V	J
TGTGCCAGCAGCCCGACGTACTACAATGAGCAGTTCTTC	CASSPTYYNEQFF	once	-	TRBV7-2	TRBJ2-1
TGCAGTGCTAGAGATTTCGGGCTAGGAAACAATGAGCAGTTCTTC	CSARDFGLGNNEQFF	many	-	TRBV20-1	TRBJ2-1
TGTGCCAGTAGTATAACAGGGGTTGCCGGGGAGCTGTTTTTT	CASSITGVAGELFF	many	TRBD1	TRBV19	TRBJ2-2
TGTGCCAGCAGTTACGGCGGGATAGGTGAAGATACGCAGTATTTT	CASSYGGIGEDTQYF	-	-	TRBV6-2/TRBV6-3	TRBJ2-3
TGTGCCAGCAGCCGGTCCCCATGGGGCTCTGGAAACACCATATATTTT	CASSRSPWGSGNTIYF	many	-	TRBV14	TRBJ1-3
TGCAGTGCAGGGCTAGCGGGTCTTAACAATGAGCAGTTCTTC	CSAGLAGLNNEQFF	many	TRBD2	TRBV20-1	TRBJ2-1
TGTGCCAGCAGCCAAGTGTCAAGGGAGGGCGGGGAGCTGTTTTTT	CASSQVSREGGELFF	many	TRBD2	TRBV4-2	TRBJ2-2
TGTGCCAGCAGCTTTGACGGGACAGGGGGCTACGAGCAGTACTTC	CASSFDGTGGYEQYF	many	TRBD1	TRBV7-3	TRBJ2-7
TGTGCCAGCAGTGAAACAGGGGGCAATGAGCAGTTCTTC	CASSETGGNEQFF	many	TRBD1	TRBV6-1	TRBJ2-1
TGTGCCAGCGGACGTAGATCGGGGATCCACGAGCAGTACTTC	CASGRRSGIHEQYF	few	-	TRBV28	TRBJ2-7
TGCAGTGCTAGAGATCCGTGGGCGGGAGTACGCACAGATACGCAGTATTTT	CSARDPWAGVRTDTQYF	many	TRBD2	TRBV20-1	TRBJ2-3
TGTGCCAGCAGCTTAAAACCCAGGACTAGCGGGAGTCGTCGGACCGGGGAGCTGTTTTTT	CASSLKPRTSGSRRTGELFF	many	TRBD2	TRBV7-3	TRBJ2-2
TGTGCCAGCAGGACCCTAGGGGGTGGCCAAGAGACCCAGTACTTC	CASRTLGGGQETQYF	many	-	TRBV2	TRBJ2-5
TGTGCCAGCAGTCCCCGACAGGGGGAGGGCTACACCTTC	CASSPRQGEGYTF	few	TRBD1	TRBV12-3/TRBV12-4	TRBJ1-2
TGTGCCAGCAGTTACGACGGGAAGAAGGACGAGCAGTACTTC	CASSYDGKKDEQYF	many	-	TRBV6-2/TRBV6-3	TRBJ2-7
TGTGCCAGCAGTGGGACAGGGCTGCGTAACAATCAGCCCCAGCATTTT	CASSGTGLRNNQPQHF	-	TRBD1	TRBV6-1	TRBJ1-5
TGTGCCAGCCGACTAGCGGGATGGAGGGGAAACATTCAGTACTTC	CASRLAGWRGNIQYF	-	TRBD2	TRBV2	TRBJ2-4
TGTGCCAGCAGCCCCATTCTGGGGGGGAAGAATTCACCCCTCCACTTT	CASSPILGGKNSPLHF	many	-	TRBV7-9	TRBJ1-6
TGTGCCAGCTCCCTAGCGGGAGGGGCCCAAAGCTCCTACAATGAGCAGTTCTTC	CASSLAGGAQSSYNEQFF	-	TRBD2	TRBV28	TRBJ2-1